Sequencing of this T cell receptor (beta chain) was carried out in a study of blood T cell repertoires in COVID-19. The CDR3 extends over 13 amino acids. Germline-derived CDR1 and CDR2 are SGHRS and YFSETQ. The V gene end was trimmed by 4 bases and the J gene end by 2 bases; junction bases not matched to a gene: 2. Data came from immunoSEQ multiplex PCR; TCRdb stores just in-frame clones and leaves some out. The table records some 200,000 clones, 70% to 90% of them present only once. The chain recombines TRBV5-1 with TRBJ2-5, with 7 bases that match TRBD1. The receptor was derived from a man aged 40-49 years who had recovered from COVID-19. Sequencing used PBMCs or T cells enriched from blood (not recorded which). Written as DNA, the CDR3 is TGCGCCAGCAGCGGGACAGTACAAGAGACCCAGTACTTC. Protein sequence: CASSGTVQETQYF.